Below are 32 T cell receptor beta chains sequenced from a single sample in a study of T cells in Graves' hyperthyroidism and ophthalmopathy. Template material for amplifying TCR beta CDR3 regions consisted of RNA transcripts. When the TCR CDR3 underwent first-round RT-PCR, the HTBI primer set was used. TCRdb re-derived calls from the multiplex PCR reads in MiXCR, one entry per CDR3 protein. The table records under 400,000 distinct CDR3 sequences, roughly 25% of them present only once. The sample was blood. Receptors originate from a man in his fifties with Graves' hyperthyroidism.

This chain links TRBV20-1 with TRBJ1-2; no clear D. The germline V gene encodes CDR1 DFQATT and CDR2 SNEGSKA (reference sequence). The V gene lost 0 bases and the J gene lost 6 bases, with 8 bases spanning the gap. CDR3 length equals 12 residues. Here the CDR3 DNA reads TGCAGTGCTAGAGATTTGGGAGATGGCTACACCTTC. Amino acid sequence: CSARDLGDGYTF.

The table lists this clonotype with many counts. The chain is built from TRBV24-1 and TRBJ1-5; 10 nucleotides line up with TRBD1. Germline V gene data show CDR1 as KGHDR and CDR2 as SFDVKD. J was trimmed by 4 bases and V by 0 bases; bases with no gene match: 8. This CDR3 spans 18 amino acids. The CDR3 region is CATSDLLGTGAFNQPQHF. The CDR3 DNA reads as TGTGCCACCAGTGATTTGCTCGGGACAGGGGCGTTTAATCAGCCCCAGCATTTT.

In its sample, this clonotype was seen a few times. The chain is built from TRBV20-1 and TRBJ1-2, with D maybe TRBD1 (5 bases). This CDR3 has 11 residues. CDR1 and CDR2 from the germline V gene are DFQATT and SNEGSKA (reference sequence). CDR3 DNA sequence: TGCGGATCGAGGGTTGGGGGGGGCTACACCTTC. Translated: CGSRVGGGYTF.

The CDR3 DNA follows: TGCAGTGTCATCCCTAGCGGGAGGGCCGTAGATACGCAGTATTTT. It encodes CSVIPSGRAVDTQYF. V usage is TRBV20-1 and J usage is TRBJ2-3; 12 bases align to TRBD2. The CDR3 has 15 amino acids. V was pared by 7 bases and J by 5 bases, with 10 bases of the junction left unmatched. Germline V gene lookup returns CDR1 DFQATT and CDR2 SNEGSKA (reference sequence).

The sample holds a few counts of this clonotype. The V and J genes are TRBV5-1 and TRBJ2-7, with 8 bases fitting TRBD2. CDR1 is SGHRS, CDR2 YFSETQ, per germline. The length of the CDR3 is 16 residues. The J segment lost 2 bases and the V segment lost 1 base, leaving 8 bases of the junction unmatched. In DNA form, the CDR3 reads TGCGCCAGCAGCTTGACTACTAGCGGAGTGGCCTACGAGCAGTACTTC. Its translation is CASSLTTSGVAYEQYF.

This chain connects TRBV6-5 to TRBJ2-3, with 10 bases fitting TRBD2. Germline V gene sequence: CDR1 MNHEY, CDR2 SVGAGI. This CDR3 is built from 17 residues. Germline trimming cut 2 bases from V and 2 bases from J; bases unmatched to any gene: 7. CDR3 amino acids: CASSYDIAGGVTDTQYF. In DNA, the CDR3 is TGTGCCAGCAGTTACGATATAGCGGGAGGTGTCACAGATACGCAGTATTTT.

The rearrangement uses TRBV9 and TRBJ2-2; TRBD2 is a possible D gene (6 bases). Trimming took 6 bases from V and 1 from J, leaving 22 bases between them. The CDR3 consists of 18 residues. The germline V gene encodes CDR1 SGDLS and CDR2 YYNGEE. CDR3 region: CASTDRGGSILNTGELFF. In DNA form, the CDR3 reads TGTGCCAGCACCGATAGAGGAGGGTCCATTCTGAACACCGGGGAGCTGTTTTTT.

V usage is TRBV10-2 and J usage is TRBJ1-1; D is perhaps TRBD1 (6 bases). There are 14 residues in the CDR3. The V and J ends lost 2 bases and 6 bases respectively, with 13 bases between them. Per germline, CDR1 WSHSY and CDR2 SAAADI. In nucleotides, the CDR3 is TGCGCCAGCAGTGAGCCCCCAGGGGCCCCTGAAGCTTTCTTT. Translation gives CASSEPPGAPEAFF.

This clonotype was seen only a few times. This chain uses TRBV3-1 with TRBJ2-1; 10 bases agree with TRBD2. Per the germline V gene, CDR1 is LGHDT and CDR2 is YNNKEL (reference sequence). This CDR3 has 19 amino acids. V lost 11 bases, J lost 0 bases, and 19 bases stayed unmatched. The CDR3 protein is CAWTGPRPAGGASYNEQFF. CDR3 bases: TGTGCCTGGACCGGTCCCCGTCCAGCGGGAGGGGCCTCCTACAATGAGCAGTTCTTC.

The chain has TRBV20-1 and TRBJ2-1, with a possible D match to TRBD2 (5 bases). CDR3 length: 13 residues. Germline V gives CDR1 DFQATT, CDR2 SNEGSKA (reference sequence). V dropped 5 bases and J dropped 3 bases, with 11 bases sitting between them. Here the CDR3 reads CSASADYYNEQFF. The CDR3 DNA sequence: TGCAGTGCTTCAGCGGATTACTACAATGAGCAGTTCTTC.

The CDR3 loop reads CASSLAGAWYEQYF. Written as DNA, the CDR3 is TGTGCCAGCAGTTTGGCGGGAGCTTGGTACGAGCAGTACTTC. The J gene is TRBJ2-7, the V gene TRBV27; 7 positions agree with TRBD2. V lost 3 bases to trimming and J lost 4 bases; unmatched junction nucleotides: 6. Germline V gene data show CDR1 as MNHEY and CDR2 as SMNVEV (reference sequence). This CDR3 is built from 14 residues.

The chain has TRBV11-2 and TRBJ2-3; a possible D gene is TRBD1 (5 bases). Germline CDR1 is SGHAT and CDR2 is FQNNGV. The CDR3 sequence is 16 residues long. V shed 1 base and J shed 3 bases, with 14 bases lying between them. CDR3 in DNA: TGTGCCAGCAGCTTAGCAGTGGGGCGTGGGACAGATACGCAGTATTTT. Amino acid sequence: CASSLAVGRGTDTQYF.

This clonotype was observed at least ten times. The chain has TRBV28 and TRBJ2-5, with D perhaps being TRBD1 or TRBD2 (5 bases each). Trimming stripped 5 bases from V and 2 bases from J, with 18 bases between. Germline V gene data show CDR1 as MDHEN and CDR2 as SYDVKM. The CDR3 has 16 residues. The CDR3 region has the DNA TGTGCCAGCAGTCTGGAAAGGTTGAGGGGACAAGAGACCCAGTACTTC. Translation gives CASSLERLRGQETQYF.

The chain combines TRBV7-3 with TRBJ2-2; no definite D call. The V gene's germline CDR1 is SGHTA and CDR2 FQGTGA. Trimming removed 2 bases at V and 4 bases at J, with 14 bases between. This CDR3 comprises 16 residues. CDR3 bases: TGTGCCAGCAGCTTAGTTCGAGCGTCGGTCACCGGGGAGCTGTTTTTT. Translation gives CASSLVRASVTGELFF.

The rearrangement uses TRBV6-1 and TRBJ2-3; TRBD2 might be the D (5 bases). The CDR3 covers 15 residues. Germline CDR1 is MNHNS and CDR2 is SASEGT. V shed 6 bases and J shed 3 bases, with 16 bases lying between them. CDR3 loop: CASSPLGVWTDTQYF. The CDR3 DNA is TGTGCCAGCAGCCCATTGGGAGTATGGACAGATACGCAGTATTTT.

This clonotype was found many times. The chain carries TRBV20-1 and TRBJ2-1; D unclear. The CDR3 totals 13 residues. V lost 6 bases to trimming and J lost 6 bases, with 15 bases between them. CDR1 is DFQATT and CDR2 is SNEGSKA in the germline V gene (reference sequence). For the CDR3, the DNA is TGCAGTGCCTCCGTTGGGCGAGGCAATGAGCAGTTCTTC. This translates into CSASVGRGNEQFF.

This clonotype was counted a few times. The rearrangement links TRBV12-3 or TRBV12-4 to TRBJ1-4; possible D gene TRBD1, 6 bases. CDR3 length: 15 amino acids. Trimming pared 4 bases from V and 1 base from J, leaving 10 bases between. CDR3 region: CASSSKGVTNEKLFF. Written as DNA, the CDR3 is TGTGCCAGCAGTTCTAAGGGGGTAACTAATGAAAAACTGTTTTTT.

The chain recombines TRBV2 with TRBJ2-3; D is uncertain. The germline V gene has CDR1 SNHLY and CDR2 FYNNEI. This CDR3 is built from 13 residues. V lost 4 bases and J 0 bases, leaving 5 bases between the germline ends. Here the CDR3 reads CASSARSTDTQYF. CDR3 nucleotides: TGTGCCAGCAGTGCCCGGAGCACAGATACGCAGTATTTT.

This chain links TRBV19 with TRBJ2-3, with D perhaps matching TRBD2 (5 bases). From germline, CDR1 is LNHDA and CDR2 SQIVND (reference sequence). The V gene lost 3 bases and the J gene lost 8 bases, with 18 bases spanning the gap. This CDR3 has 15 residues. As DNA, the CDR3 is TGTGCCAGTAGTATGGGTGCAGGTCCTGAGGGTACGCAGTATTTT. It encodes CASSMGAGPEGTQYF.

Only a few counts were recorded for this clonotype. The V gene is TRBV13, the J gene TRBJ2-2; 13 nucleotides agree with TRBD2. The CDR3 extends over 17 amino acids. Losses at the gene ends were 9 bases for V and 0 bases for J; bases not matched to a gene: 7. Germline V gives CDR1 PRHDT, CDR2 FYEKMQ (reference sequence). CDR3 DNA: TGTGCCAGTGTACTAGCGGGAGGGATCGCGAACACCGGGGAGCTGTTTTTT. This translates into CASVLAGGIANTGELFF.

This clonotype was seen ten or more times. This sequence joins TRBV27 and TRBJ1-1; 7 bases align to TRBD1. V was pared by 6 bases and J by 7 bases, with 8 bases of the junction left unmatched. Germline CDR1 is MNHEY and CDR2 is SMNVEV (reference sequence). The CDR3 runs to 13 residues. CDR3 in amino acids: CASSMTGRYEAFF. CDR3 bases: TGTGCCAGCAGCATGACAGGGAGGTATGAAGCTTTCTTT.

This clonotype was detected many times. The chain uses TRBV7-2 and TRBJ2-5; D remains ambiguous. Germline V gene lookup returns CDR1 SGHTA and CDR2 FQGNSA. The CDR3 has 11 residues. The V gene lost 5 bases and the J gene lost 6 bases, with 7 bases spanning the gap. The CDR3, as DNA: TGTGCCAGCAGCGAATCTAAGACCCAGTACTTC. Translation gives CASSESKTQYF.

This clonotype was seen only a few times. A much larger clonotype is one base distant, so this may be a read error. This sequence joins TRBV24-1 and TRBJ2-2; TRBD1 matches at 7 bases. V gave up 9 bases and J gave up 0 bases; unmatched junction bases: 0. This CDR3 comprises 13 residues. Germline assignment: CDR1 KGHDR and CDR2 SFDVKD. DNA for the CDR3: TGTGCCACCGGGACAGCGAACACCGGGGAGCTGTTTTTT. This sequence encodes CATGTANTGELFF.

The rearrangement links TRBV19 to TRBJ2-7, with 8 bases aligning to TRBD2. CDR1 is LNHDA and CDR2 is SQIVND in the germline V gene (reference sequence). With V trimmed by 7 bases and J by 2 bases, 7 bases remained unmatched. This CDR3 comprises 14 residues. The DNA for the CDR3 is TGTGCCAGTAAGGAAGCGGGAGACGCCTACGAGCAGTACTTC. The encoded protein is CASKEAGDAYEQYF.

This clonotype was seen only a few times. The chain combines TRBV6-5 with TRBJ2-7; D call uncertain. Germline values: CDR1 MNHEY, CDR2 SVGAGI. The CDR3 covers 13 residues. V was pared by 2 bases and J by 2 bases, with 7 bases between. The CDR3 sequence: CASSYDTPYEQYF. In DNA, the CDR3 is TGTGCCAGCAGTTACGACACCCCCTACGAGCAGTACTTC.

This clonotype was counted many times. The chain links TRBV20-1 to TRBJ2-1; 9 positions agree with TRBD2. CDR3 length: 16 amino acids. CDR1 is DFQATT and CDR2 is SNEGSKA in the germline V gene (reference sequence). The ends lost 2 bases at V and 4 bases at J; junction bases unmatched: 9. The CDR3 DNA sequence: TGCAGTGCTAGATCACAAAGCGGGAGGTCGTACAATGAGCAGTTCTTC. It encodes CSARSQSGRSYNEQFF.

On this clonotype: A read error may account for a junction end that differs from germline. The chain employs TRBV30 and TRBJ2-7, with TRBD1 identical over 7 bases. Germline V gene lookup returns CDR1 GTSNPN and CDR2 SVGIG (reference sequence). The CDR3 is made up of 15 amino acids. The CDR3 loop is CAWSGTGLPRDEQCF. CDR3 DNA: TGTGCCTGGAGTGGGACAGGCCTTCCCCGGGACGAGCAGTGCTTC. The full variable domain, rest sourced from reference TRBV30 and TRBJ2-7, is SQTIHQWPATLVQPVGSPLSLECTVEGTSNPNLYWYRQAAGRGLQLLFYSVGIGQISSEVPQNLSASRPQDRQFILSSKKLLLSDSGFYLCAWSGTGLPRDEQCFGPGTRLTVT.

CDR3 amino acids: CASSQTGGLSNQPQHF. In DNA, the CDR3 is TGTGCCAGTAGCCAGACAGGGGGCCTTAGCAATCAGCCCCAGCATTTT. V and J are TRBV19 and TRBJ1-5; 10 bases are shared with TRBD1. This CDR3 is built from 16 residues. V was clipped by 6 bases and J by 0 bases; unmatched bases: 5. The V gene's germline CDR1 is LNHDA and CDR2 SQIVND (reference sequence).

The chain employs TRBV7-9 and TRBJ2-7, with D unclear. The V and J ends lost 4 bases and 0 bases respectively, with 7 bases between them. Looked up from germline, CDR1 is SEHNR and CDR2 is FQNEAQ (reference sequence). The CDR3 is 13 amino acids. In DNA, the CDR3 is TGTGCCAGCAGCTGGCAGAACTCCTACGAGCAGTACTTC. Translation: CASSWQNSYEQYF.

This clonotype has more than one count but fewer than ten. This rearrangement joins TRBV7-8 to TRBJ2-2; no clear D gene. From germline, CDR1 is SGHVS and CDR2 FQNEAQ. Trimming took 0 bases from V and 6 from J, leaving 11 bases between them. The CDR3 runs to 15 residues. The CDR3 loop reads CASSLALGLPGELFF. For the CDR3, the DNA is TGTGCCAGCAGCTTAGCGCTCGGGCTCCCCGGGGAGCTGTTTTTT.

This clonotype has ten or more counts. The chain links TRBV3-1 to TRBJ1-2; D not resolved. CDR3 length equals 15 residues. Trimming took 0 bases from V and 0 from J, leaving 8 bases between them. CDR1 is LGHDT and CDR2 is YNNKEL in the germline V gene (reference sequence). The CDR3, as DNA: TGTGCCAGCAGCCAAGAGGACCTCGCTAACTATGGCTACACCTTC. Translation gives CASSQEDLANYGYTF.

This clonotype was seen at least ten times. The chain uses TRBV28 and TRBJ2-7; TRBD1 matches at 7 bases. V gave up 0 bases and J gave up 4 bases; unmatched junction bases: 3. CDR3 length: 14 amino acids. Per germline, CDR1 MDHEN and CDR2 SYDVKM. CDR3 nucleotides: TGTGCCAGCAGTTTATGGACAGGGAAGTACGAGCAGTACTTC. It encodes CASSLWTGKYEQYF. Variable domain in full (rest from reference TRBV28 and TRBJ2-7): DVKVTQSSRYLVKRTGEKVFLECVQDMDHENMFWYRQDPGLGLRLIYFSYDVKMKEKGDIPEGYSVSREKKERFSLILESASTNQTSMYLCASSLWTGKYEQYFGPGTRLTVT.